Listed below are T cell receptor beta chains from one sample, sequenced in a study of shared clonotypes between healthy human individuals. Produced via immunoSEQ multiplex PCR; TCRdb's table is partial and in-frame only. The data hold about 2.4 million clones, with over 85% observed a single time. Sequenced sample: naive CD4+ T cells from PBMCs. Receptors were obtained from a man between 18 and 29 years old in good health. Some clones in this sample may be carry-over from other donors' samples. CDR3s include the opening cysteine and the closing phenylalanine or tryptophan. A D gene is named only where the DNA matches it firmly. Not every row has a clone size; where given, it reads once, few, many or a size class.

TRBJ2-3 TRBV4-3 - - CASSRAGASTDTQYF TGCGCCAGCAGCCGGGCGGGGGCTAGCACAGATACGCAGTATTTT
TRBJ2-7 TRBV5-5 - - CASSSSYEQYF TGTGCCAGCAGCTCTTCCTACGAGCAGTACTTC
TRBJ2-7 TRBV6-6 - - CASGAISSYEQYF TGTGCCAGCGGAGCGATAAGCTCCTACGAGCAGTACTTC
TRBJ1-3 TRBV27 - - CASRELDGGNTIYF TGTGCCAGCAGGGAGTTGGACGGTGGAAACACCATATATTTT
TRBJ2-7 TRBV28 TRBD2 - CASSLQGLAEGSYEQYF TGTGCCAGCAGTTTACAGGGACTAGCGGAGGGCTCCTACGAGCAGTACTTC
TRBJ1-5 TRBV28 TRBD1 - CATGDRGGYQPQHF TGTGCCACCGGGGACAGGGGGGGGTATCAGCCCCAGCATTTT
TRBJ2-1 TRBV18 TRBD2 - CASSPRSGVSSYNEQFF TGTGCCAGCTCACCACGAAGCGGGGTATCCTCCTACAATGAGCAGTTCTTC
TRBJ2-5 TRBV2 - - CASSETARETQYF TGTGCCAGCAGTGAAACAGCACGGGAGACCCAGTACTTC
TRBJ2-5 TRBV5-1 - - CASSLVAETQYF TGCGCCAGCAGCTTGGTGGCGGAGACCCAGTACTTC
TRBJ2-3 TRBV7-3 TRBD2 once CASSPRASGRGADTQYF TGTGCCAGCAGCCCACGGGCTAGCGGGAGGGGCGCAGATACGCAGTATTTT
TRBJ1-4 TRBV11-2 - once CASSLRQVNEKLFF TGTGCCAGCAGCTTAAGGCAGGTTAATGAAAAACTGTTTTTT
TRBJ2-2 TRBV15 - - CATSRISTGTGELFF TGTGCCACCAGCAGAATTTCCACGGGGACCGGGGAGCTGTTTTTT
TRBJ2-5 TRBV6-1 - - CASSAWMGLTQETQYF TGTGCCAGCAGTGCCTGGATGGGACTGACCCAAGAGACCCAGTACTTC
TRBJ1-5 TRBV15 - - CATSKYGTPRVQPQHF TGTGCCACCAGCAAATACGGGACGCCCAGGGTTCAGCCCCAGCATTTT
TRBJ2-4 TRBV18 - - CASSPLRDRRNIQYF TGTGCCAGCTCACCTCTAAGAGACCGGCGAAACATTCAGTACTTC
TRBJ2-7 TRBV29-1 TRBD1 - CSVALGQGPTVQYF TGCAGCGTGGCCCTGGGACAGGGGCCTACGGTGCAGTACTTC
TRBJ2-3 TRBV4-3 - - CASSQDRAVVAQYF TGCGCCAGCAGCCAAGATAGGGCGGTGGTTGCGCAGTATTTT
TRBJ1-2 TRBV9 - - CASSVNINYGYTF TGTGCCAGCAGCGTCAACATAAACTATGGCTACACCTTC
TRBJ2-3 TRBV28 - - CASSLVSYAYTQYF TGTGCCAGCAGTTTGGTATCCTACGCTTATACGCAGTATTTT
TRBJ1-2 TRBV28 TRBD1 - CASRDRDYLGYTF TGTGCCAGTAGGGACAGGGATTATCTTGGCTACACCTTC
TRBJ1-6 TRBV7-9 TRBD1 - CASSSRTGVSPLHF TGTGCCAGCAGCTCCCGGACAGGGGTTTCACCCCTCCACTTT
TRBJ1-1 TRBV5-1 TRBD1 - CASSQAGGASMNTEAFF TGCGCCAGCAGTCAGGCAGGGGGCGCGAGTATGAACACTGAAGCTTTCTTT
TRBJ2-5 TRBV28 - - CASSLLPGGAGAETQYF TGTGCCAGCAGTCTCCTCCCAGGCGGCGCGGGCGCGGAGACCCAGTACTTC
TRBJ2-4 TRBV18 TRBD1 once CASSPPDTSGGNIQYF TGTGCCAGCTCACCCCCTGACACATCAGGGGGAAACATTCAGTACTTC
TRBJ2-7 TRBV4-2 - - CASSQASGQGIYEQYF -
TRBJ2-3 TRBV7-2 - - CASSFLGAGSSTDTQYF TGTGCCAGCAGCTTTCTGGGTGCGGGATCTAGCACAGATACGCAGTATTTT
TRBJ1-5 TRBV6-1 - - CASSGLTSNQPQHF TGTGCCAGCAGTGGACTCACGAGCAATCAGCCCCAGCATTTT
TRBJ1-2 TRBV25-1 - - CASSEALRYGYTF TGTGCCAGCAGTGAAGCACTCCGATATGGCTACACCTTC
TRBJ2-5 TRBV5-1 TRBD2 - CASSFSGGGQETQYF TGCGCCAGCAGCTTTTCGGGAGGGGGACAAGAGACCCAGTACTTC
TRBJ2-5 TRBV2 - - CASSQGGGKTQYF TGTGCCAGCAGCCAAGGGGGCGGGAAGACCCAGTACTTC
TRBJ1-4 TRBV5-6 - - CASSLELTNEKLFF TGTGCCAGCAGCTTGGAATTAACTAATGAAAAACTGTTTTTT
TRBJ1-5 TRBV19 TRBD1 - CASDSRTGRNQPQHF TGTGCCAGCGATTCCAGGACAGGGAGGAATCAGCCCCAGCATTTT
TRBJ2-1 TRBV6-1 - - CASSGGYGYNEQFF TGTGCCAGCAGTGGAGGGTATGGCTACAATGAGCAGTTCTTC
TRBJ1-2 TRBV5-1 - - CASSDNVGSGYTF TGCGCCAGCAGCGACAATGTGGGGTCAGGCTACACCTTC
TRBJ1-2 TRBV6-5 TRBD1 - CASRRTGTGIHGYTF TGTGCCAGCAGACGAACCGGGACAGGGATTCATGGCTACACCTTC
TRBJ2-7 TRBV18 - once CASSLGPTSSYEQYF TGTGCCAGCTCACTGGGCCCGACTTCTTCCTACGAGCAGTACTTC
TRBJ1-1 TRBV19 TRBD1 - CASSIVAGGTSEAFF TGTGCCAGTAGTATAGTGGCAGGGGGGACGAGTGAAGCTTTCTTT
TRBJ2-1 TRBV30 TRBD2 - CAWSIGTSGTNEQFF TGTGCCTGGAGTATCGGGACTAGCGGGACGAATGAGCAGTTCTTC
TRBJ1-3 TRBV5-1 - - CASSQIPDSPGNTIYF TGCGCCAGCAGCCAAATCCCGGACAGCCCTGGAAACACCATATATTTT
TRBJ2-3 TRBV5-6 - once CASSPARRGSDTQYF TGTGCCAGCAGTCCAGCACGTCGGGGTTCAGATACGCAGTATTTT
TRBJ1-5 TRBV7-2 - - CASSSRRGNQPQHF TGTGCCAGCAGCTCCCGTAGGGGCAATCAGCCCCAGCATTTT
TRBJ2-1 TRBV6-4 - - CASSDISGGKNEQFF TGTGCCAGCAGTGATATCTCGGGCGGGAAAAATGAGCAGTTCTTC
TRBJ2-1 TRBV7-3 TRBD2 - CASSPGTNFNEQFF TGTGCCAGCAGCCCCGGGACTAACTTTAATGAGCAGTTCTTC
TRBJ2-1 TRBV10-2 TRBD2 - CASRGGDLFF TGCGCCAGCAGGGGGGGGGACCTTTTCTTC
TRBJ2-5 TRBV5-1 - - CASSLGQILQETQYF TGCGCCAGCAGCTTAGGACAGATTTTACAAGAGACCCAGTACTTC
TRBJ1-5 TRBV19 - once CASSRRPADQPQHF TGTGCCAGTAGCCGGCGGCCAGCCGATCAGCCCCAGCATTTT
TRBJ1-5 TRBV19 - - CASSIGRAALRPQHF TGTGCCAGTAGTATAGGGCGGGCAGCTCTACGGCCCCAGCATTTT
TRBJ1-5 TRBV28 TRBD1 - CAIDRGNQPQHF TGTGCCATCGACAGGGGGAATCAGCCCCAGCATTTT
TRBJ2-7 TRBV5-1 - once CASSLERARFSYEQYF TGCGCCAGCAGCTTGGAACGGGCCCGCTTTTCCTACGAGCAGTACTTC
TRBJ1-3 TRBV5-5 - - CASSLGISGNTIYF TGTGCCAGCAGCTTGGGCATCTCTGGAAACACCATATATTTT
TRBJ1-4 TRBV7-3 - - CASSLSRTTNEKLFF TGTGCCAGCAGCTTATCTAGGACGACTAATGAAAAACTGTTTTTT
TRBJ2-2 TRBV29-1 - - CSVQGQNTGELFF TGCAGCGTTCAGGGACAGAACACCGGGGAGCTGTTTTTT
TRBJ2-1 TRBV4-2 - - CASSLGGQNNEQFF TGTGCCAGCAGCTTGGGCGGACAGAACAATGAGCAGTTCTTC